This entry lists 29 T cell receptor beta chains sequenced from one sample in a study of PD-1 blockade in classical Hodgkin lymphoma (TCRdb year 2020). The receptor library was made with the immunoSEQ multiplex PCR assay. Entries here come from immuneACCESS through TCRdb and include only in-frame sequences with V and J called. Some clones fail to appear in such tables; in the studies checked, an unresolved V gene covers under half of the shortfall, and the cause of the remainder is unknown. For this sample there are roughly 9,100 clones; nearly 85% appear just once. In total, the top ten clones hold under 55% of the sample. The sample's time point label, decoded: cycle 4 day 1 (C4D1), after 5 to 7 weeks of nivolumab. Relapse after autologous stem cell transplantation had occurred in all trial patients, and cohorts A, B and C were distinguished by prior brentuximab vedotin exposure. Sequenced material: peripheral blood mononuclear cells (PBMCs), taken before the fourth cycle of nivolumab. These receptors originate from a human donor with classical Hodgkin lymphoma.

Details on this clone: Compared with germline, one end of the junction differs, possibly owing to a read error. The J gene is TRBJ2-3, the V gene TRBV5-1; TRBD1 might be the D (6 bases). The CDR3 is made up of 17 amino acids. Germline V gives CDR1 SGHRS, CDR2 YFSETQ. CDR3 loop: CASRLVWDIYHTDTQYF. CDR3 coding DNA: TGCGCCAGCAGATTGGTATGGGACATCTACCACACAGATACGCAGTATTTT.

The CDR3 DNA sequence: TGTGCCAGCAGCAAGGACAGGGGCTTTTACGAGCAGTACTTC. Amino acid sequence: CASSKDRGFYEQYF. The chain combines TRBV2 with TRBJ2-7; 9 nucleotides align to TRBD1. The CDR3 covers 14 residues. The ends lost 6 bases at V and 4 bases at J; junction bases unmatched: 7. Germline CDR1 is SNHLY and CDR2 is FYNNEI.

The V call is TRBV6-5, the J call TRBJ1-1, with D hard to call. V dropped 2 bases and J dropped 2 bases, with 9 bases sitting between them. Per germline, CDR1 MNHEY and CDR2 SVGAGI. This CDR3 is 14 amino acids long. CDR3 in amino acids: CASSYDGSNTEAFF. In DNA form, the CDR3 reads TGTGCCAGCAGTTACGACGGTTCAAACACTGAAGCTTTCTTT.

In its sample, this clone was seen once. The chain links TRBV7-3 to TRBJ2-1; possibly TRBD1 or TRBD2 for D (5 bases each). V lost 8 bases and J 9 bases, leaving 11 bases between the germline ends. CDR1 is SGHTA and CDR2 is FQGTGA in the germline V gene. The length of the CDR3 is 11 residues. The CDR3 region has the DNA TGTGCCAGCGGGGGTCGCGGTGAGCAGTTCTTC. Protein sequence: CASGGRGEQFF.

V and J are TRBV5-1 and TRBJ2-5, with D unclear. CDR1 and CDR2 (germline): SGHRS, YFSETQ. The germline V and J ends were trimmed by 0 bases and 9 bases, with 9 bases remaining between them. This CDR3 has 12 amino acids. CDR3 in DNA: TGCGCCAGCAGCTTGGAAGTTGGAGCCCAGTACTTC. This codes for CASSLEVGAQYF.

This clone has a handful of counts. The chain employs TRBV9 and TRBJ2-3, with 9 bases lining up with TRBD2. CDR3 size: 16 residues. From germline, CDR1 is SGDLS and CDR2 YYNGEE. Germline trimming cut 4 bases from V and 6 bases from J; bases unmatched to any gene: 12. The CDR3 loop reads CASSPRPAGGGDTQYF. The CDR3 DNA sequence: TGTGCCAGCAGCCCCAGGCCAGCGGGAGGTGGGGATACGCAGTATTTT.

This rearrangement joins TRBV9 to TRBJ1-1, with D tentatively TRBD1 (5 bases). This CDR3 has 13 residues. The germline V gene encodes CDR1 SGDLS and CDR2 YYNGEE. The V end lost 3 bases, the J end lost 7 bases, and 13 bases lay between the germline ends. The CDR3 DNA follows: TGTGCCAGCAGCGCCCGATTCCAGGGTGAAGCTTTCTTT. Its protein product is CASSARFQGEAFF.

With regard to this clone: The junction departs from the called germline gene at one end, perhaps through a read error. The CDR3 DNA sequence: TGTGCCAGCAGAGGACCCGGGAAAAAAAGCTCCTACGAGCAGTACTTC. It translates to CASRGPGKKSSYEQYF. The J gene is TRBJ2-7, the V gene TRBV10-2, with TRBD2 as a possible D gene (5 bases). The CDR3 consists of 16 residues. Germline CDR1 and CDR2: WSHSY and SAAADI.

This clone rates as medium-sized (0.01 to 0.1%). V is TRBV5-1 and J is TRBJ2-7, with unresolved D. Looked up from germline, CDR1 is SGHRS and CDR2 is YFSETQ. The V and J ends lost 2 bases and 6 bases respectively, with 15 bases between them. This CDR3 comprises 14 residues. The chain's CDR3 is CASSLEKGHSEQYF. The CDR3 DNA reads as TGCGCCAGCAGCTTAGAGAAGGGTCACAGCGAGCAGTACTTC.

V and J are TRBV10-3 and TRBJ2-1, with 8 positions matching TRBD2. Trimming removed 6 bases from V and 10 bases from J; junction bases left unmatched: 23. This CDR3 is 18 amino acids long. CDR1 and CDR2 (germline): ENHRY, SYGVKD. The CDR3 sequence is CAISGQAHGGTSGREQFF. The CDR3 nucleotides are TGTGCCATCAGCGGCCAGGCTCATGGCGGGACTAGTGGAAGGGAGCAGTTCTTC.

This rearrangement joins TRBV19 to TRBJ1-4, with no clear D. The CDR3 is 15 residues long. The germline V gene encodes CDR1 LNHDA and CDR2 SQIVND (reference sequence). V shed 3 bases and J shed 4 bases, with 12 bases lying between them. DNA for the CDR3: TGTGCCAGTAGTATTTACGGGCCTGATAATGAAAAACTGTTTTTT. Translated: CASSIYGPDNEKLFF.

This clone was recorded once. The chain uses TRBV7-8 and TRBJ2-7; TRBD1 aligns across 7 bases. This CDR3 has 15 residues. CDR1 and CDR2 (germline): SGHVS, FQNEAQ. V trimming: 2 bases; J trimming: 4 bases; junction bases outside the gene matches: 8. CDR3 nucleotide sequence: TGTGCCAGCAGCTTATCGCGACAGGGAACGTACGAGCAGTACTTC. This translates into CASSLSRQGTYEQYF.

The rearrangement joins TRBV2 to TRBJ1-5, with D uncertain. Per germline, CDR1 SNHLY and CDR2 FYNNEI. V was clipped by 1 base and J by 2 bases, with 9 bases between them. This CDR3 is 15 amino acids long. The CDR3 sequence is CASSEEIVGNQPQHF. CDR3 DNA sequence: TGTGCCAGCAGTGAAGAGATAGTTGGCAATCAGCCCCAGCATTTT.

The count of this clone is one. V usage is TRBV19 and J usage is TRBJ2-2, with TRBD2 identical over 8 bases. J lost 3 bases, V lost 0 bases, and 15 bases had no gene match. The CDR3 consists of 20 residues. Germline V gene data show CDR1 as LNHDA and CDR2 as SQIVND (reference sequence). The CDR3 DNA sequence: TGTGCCAGTAGTATAGATAGGCCCCAGGCGGGAGGCCTGGACACCGGGGAGCTGTTTTTT. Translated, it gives CASSIDRPQAGGLDTGELFF. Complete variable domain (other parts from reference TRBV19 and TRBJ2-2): DGGITQSPKYLFRKEGQNVTLSCEQNLNHDAMYWYRQDPGQGLRLIYYSQIVNDFQKGDIAEGYSVSREKKESFPLTVTSAQKNPTAFYLCASSIDRPQAGGLDTGELFFGEGSRLTVL.

The CDR3 DNA reads as TGTGCCAGCAGCTTGGGAAGCACAGATACGCAGTATTTT. Its protein is CASSLGSTDTQYF. This chain connects TRBV5-8 to TRBJ2-3, with unresolved D. V lost 0 bases and J 0 bases, leaving 2 bases between the germline ends. The CDR3 has 13 residues. Germline lookup yields CDR1 SGHTS and CDR2 YDEGEE.

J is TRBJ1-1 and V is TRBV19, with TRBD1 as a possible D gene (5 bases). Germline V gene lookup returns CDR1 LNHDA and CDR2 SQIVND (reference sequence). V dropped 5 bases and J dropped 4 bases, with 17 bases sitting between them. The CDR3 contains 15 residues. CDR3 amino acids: CASSFGALGGTEAFF. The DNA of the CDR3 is TGTGCCAGTAGTTTCGGGGCTCTGGGGGGCACTGAAGCTTTCTTT.

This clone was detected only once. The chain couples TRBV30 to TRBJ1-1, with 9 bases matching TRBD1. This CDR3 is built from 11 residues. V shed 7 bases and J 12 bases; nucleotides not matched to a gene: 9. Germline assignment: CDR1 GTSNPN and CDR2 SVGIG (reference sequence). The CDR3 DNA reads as TGTGCCTTTGCCGGGACAGGGTTGACTTTCTTT. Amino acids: CAFAGTGLTFF.

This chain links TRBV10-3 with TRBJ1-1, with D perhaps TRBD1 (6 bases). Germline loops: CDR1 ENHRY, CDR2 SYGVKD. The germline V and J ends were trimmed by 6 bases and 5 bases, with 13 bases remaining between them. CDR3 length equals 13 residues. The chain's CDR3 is CAISGGQGTEAFF. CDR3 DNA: TGTGCCATCAGCGGGGGGCAGGGGACTGAAGCTTTCTTT.

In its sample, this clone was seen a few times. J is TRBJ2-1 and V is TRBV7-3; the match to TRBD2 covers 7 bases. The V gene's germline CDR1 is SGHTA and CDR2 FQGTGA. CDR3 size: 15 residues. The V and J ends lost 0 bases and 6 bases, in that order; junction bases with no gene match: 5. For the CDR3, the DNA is TGTGCCAGCAGCTTAACGGGAGGGCCAGGCAATGAGCAGTTCTTC. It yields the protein CASSLTGGPGNEQFF.

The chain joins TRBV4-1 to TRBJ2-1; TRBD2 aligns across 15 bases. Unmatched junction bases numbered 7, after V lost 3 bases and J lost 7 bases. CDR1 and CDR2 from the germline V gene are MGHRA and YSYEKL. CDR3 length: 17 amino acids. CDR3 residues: CASSQSLGLAGGNEQFF. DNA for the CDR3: TGCGCCAGCAGCCAGTCTCTGGGACTAGCGGGAGGTAATGAGCAGTTCTTC.

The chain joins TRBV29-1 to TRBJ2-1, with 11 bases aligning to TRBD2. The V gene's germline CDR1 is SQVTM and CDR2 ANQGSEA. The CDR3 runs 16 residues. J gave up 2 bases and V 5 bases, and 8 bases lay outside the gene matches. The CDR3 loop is CSVPPGLAEAYNEQFF. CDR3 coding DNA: TGCAGCGTTCCCCCGGGACTAGCGGAAGCCTACAATGAGCAGTTCTTC.

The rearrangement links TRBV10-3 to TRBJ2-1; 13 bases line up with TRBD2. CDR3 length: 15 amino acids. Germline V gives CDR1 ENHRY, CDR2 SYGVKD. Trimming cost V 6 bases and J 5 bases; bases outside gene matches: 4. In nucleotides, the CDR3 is TGTGCCATCAGCCCACTAGCGGGAGGGAACAATGAGCAGTTCTTC. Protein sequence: CAISPLAGGNNEQFF.

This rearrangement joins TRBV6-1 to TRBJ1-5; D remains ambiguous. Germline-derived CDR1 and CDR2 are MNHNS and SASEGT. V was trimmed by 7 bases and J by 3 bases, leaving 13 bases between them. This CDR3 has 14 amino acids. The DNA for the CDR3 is TGTGCCAGCAATCCGGCCAATCCCAATCAGCCCCAGCATTTT. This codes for CASNPANPNQPQHF.

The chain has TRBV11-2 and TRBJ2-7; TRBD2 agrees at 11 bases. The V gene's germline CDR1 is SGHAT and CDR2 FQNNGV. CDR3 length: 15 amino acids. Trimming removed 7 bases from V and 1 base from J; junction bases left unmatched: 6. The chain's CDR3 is CASIRGTSGSYEQYF. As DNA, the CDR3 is TGTGCCAGCATCAGAGGGACTAGCGGTTCCTACGAGCAGTACTTC.

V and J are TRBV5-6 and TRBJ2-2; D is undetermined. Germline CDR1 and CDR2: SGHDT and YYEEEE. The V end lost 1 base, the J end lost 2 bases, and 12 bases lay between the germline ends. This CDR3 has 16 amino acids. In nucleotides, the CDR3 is TGTGCCAGCAGCTTGCTTGGTCGGTACAACACCGGGGAGCTGTTTTTT. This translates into CASSLLGRYNTGELFF.

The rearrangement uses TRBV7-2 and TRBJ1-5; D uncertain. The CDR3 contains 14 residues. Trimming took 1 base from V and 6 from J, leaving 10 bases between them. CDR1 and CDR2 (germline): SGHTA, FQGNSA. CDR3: CASSLGVGGQPQHF. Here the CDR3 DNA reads TGTGCCAGCAGCTTAGGGGTTGGTGGTCAGCCCCAGCATTTT.

The CDR3 here is CASSLEGRGREKLFF. The DNA for the CDR3 is TGTGCCAGCAGCTTAGAGGGCAGGGGTCGAGAAAAACTGTTTTTT. The rearrangement joins TRBV11-2 to TRBJ1-4, with D possibly matching TRBD1 (6 bases). The CDR3 is made up of 15 amino acids. V was pared by 0 bases and J by 8 bases, with 13 bases between. The germline CDR1 and CDR2 sequences are SGHAT and FQNNGV. Drawing the rest from reference TRBV11-2 and TRBJ1-4, the complete variable domain is EAGVAQSPRYKIIEKRQSVAFWCNPISGHATLYWYQQILGQGPKLLIQFQNNGVVDDSQLPKDRFSAERLKGVDSTLKIQPAKLEDSAVYLCASSLEGRGREKLFFGSGTQLSVL.

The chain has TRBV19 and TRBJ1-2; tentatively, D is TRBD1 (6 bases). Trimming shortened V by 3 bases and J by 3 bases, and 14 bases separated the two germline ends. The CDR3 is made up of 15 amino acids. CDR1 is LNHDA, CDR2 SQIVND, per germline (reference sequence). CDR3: CASSISLTGYYGYTF. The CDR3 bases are TGTGCCAGTAGTATCTCCCTAACAGGGTACTATGGCTACACCTTC.

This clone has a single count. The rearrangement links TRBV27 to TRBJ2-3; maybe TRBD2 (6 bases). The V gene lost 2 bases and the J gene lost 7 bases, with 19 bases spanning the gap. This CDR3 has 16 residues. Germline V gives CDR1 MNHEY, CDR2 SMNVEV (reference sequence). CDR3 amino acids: CASSLRLPEGTNTQYF. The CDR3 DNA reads TGTGCCAGCAGTTTACGCCTCCCGGAGGGAACAAATACGCAGTATTTT.